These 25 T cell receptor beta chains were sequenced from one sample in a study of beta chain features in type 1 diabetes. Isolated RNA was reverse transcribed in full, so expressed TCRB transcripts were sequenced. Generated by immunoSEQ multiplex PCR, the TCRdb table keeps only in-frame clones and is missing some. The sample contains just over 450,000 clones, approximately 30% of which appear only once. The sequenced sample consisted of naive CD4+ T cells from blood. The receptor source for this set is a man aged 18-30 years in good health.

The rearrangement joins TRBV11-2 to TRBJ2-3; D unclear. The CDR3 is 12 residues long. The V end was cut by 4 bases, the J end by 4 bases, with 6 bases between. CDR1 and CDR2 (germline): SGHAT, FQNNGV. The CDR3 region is CASSSWADTQYF. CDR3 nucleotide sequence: TGTGCCAGCAGCTCGTGGGCAGATACGCAGTATTTT.

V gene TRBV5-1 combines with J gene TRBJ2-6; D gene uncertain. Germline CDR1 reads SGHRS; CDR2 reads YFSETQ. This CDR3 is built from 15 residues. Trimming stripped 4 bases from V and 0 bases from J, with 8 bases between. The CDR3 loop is CASSPSYSGANVLTF. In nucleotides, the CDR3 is TGCGCCAGCAGCCCCTCCTACTCTGGGGCCAACGTCCTGACTTTC.

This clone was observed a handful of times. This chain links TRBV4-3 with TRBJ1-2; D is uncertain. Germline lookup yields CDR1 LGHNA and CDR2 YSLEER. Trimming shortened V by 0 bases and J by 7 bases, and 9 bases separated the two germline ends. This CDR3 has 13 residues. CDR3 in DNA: TGCGCCAGCAGCCAAGAGGTCGTGGGTGGCTACACCTTC. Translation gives CASSQEVVGGYTF.

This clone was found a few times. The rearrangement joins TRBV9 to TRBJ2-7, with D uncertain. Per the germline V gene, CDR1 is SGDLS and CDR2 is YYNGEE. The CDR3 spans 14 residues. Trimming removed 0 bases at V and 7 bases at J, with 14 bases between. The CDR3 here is CASSVGVALREQYF. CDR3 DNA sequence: TGTGCCAGCAGCGTAGGGGTAGCCTTGAGAGAGCAGTACTTC.

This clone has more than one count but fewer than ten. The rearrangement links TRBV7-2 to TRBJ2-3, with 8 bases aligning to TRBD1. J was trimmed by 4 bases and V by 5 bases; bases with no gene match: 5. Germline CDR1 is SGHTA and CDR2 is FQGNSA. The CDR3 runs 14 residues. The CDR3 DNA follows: TGTGCCAGCAGCATGGACAGGGAACCAGATACGCAGTATTTT. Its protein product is CASSMDREPDTQYF.

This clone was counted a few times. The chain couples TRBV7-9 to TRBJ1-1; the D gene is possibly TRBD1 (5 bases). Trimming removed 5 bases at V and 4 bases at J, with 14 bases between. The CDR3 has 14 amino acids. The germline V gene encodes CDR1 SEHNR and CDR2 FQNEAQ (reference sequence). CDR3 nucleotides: TGTGCCAGCAGCCTCAGGGACGGAGGCACTGAAGCTTTCTTT. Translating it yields CASSLRDGGTEAFF.

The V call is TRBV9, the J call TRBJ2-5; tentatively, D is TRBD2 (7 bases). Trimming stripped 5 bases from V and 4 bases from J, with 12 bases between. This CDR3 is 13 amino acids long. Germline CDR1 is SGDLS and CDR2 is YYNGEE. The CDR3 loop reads CASSGGGRETQYF. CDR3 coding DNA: TGTGCCAGCAGTGGGGGGGGGCGAGAGACCCAGTACTTC.

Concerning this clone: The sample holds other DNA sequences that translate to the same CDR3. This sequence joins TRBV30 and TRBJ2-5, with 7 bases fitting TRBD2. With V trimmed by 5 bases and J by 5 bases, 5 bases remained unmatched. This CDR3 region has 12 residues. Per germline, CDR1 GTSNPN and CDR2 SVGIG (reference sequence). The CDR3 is CAWSAGRETQYF. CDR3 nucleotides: TGTGCCTGGTCAGCGGGACGGGAGACCCAGTACTTC.

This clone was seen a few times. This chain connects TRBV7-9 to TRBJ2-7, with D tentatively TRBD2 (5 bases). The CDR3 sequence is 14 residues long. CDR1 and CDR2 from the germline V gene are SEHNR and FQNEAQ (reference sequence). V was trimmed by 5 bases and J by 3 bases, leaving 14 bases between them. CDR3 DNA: TGTGCCAGCAGCCCAGGACTGGGTTACTACGAGCAGTACTTC. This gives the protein CASSPGLGYYEQYF.

DNA of the CDR3: TGTGCCAGCAGCGTAAACCCTTTTCAAGAGACCCAGTACTTC. It codes for CASSVNPFQETQYF. The chain combines TRBV9 with TRBJ2-5; D is unclear. There are 14 residues in the CDR3. Trimming took 1 base from V and 2 from J, leaving 9 bases between them. Germline CDR1 SGDLS, CDR2 YYNGEE. Supplemented by reference TRBV9 and TRBJ2-5, the full variable domain reads DSGVTQTPKHLITATGQRVTLRCSPRSGDLSVYWYQQSLDQGLQFLIQYYNGEERAKGNILERFSAQQFPDLHSELNLSSLELGDSALYFCASSVNPFQETQYFGPGTRLLVL.

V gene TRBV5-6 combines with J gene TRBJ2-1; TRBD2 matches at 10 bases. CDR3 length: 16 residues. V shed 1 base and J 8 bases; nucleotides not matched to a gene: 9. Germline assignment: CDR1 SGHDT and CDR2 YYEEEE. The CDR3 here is CASSLRVGTSADEQFF. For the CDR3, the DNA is TGTGCCAGCAGCTTGAGGGTTGGGACTAGCGCCGATGAGCAGTTCTTC.

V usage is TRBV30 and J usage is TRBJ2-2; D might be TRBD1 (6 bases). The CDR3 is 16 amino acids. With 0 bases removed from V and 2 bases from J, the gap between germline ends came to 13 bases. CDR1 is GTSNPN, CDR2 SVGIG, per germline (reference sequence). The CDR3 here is CAWSVLTGPNTGELFF. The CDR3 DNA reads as TGTGCCTGGAGTGTATTAACAGGGCCTAACACCGGGGAGCTGTTTTTT. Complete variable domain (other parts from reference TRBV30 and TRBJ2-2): SQTIHQWPATLVQPVGSPLSLECTVEGTSNPNLYWYRQAAGRGLQLLFYSVGIGQISSEVPQNLSASRPQDRQFILSSKKLLLSDSGFYLCAWSVLTGPNTGELFFGEGSRLTVL.

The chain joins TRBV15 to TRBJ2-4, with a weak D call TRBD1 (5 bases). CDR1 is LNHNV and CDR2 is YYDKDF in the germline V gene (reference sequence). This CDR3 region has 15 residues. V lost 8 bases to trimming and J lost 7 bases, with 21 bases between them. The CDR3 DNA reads TGTGCCACCGGCGCCGGCAAGACCCCAGGGAACATTCAGTACTTC. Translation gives CATGAGKTPGNIQYF.

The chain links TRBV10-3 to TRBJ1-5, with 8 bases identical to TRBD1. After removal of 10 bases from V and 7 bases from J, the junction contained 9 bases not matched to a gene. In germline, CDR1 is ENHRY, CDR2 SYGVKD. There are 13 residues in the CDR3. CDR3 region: CATADRAKQPQHF. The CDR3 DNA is TGTGCCACCGCGGACAGGGCCAAACAGCCCCAGCATTTT.

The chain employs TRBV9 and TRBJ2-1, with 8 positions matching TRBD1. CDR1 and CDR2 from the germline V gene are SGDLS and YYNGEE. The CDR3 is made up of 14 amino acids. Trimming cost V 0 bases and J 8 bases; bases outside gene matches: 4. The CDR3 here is CASSVEGRGHEQFF. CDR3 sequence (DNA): TGTGCCAGCAGCGTAGAGGGCAGGGGGCATGAGCAGTTCTTC.

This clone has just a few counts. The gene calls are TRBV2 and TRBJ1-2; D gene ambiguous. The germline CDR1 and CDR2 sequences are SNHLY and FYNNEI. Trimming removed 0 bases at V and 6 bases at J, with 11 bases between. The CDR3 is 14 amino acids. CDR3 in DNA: TGTGCCAGCAGTGAAGCGTTGCCCGTCAATGGCTACACCTTC. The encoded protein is CASSEALPVNGYTF.

In DNA form, the CDR3 reads TGTGCCTGGCATGCCGGGGGAGACTATGGCTACACCTTC. It yields the protein CAWHAGGDYGYTF. The chain recombines TRBV30 with TRBJ1-2; D may be TRBD1 (5 bases). The CDR3 spans 13 residues. The germline gives CDR1 GTSNPN, CDR2 SVGIG (reference sequence). V lost 5 bases and J 3 bases, leaving 13 bases between the germline ends.

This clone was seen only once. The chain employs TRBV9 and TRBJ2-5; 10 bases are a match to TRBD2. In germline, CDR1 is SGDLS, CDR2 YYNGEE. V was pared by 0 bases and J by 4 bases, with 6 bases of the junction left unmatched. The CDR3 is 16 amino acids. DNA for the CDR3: TGTGCCAGCAGCGTAGAGGCTAGCGGGGGCGGAGAGACCCAGTACTTC. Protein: CASSVEASGGGETQYF.

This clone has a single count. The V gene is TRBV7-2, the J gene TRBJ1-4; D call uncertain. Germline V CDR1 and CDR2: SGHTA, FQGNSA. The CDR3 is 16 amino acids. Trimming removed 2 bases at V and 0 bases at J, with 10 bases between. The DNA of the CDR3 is TGTGCCAGCAGCTTACGCGGGATTGCAACTAATGAAAAACTGTTTTTT. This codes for CASSLRGIATNEKLFF. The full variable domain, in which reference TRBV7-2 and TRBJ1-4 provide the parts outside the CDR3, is GAGVSQSPSNKVTEKGKDVELRCDPISGHTALYWYRQSLGQGLEFLIYFQGNSAPDKSGLPSDRFSAERTGGSVSTLTIQRTQQEDSAVYLCASSLRGIATNEKLFFGSGTQLSVL.

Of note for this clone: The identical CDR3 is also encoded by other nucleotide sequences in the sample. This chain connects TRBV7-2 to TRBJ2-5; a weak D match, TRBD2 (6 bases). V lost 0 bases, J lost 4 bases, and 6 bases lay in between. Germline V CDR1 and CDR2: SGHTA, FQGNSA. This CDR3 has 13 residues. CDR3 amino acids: CASSLAGGETQYF. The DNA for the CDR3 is TGTGCCAGCAGCTTAGCGGGGGGAGAGACCCAGTACTTC. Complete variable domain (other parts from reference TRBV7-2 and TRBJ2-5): GAGVSQSPSNKVTEKGKDVELRCDPISGHTALYWYRQSLGQGLEFLIYFQGNSAPDKSGLPSDRFSAERTGGSVSTLTIQRTQQEDSAVYLCASSLAGGETQYFGPGTRLLVL.

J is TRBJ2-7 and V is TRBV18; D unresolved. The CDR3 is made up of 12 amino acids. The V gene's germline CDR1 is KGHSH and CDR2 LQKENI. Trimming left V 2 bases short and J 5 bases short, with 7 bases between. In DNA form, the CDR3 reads TGTGCCAGCTCACCAGGGGTCAACGAGCAGTACTTC. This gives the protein CASSPGVNEQYF.

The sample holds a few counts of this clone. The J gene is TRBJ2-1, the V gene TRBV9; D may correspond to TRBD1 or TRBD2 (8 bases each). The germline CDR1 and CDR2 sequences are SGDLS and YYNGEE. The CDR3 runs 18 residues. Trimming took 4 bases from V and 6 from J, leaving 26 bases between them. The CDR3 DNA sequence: TGTGCCAGCAGCTCAACAGGGGGGAAAATTAGCGGGACCAATGAGCAGTTCTTC. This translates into CASSSTGGKISGTNEQFF.

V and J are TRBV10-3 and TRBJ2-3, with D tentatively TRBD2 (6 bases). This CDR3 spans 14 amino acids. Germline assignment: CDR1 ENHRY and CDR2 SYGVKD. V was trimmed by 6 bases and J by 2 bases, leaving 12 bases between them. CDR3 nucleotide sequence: TGTGCCATCAGGAGGGACTCCTACACAGATACGCAGTATTTT. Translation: CAIRRDSYTDTQYF.

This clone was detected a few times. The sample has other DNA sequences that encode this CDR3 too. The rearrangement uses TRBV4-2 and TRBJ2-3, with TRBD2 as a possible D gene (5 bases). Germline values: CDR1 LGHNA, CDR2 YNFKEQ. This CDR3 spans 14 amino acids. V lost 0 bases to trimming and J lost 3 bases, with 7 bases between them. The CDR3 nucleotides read TGTGCCAGCAGCCAAGATCGAGGGACAGATACGCAGTATTTT. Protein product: CASSQDRGTDTQYF.

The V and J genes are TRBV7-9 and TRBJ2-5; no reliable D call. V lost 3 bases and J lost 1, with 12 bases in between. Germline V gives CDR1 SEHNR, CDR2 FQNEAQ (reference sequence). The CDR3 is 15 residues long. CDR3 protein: CASSFVPSVQETQYF. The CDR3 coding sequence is TGTGCCAGCAGCTTTGTCCCCAGCGTCCAAGAGACCCAGTACTTC.